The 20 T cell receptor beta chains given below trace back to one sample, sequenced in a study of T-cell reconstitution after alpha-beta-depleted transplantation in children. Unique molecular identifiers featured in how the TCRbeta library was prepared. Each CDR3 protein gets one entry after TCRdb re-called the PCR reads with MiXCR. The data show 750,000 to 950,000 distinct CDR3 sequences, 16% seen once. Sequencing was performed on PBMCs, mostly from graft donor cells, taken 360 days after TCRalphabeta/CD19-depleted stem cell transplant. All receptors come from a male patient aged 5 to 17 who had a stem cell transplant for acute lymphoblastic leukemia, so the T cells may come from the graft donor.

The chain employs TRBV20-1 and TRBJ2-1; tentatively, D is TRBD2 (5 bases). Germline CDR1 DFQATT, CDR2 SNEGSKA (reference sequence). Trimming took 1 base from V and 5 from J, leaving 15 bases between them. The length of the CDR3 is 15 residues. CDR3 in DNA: TGCAGTGCTAGAGCCGGACTGGTTCCCGACAATGAGCAGTTCTTC. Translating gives CSARAGLVPDNEQFF.

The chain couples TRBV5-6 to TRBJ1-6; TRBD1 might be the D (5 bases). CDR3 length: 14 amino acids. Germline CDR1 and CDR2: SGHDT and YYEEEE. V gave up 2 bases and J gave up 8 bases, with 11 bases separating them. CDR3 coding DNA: TGTGCCAGCAGCTTACGGGGGTGGGATTCACCCCTCCACTTT. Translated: CASSLRGWDSPLHF. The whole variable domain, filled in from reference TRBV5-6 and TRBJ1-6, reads DAGVTQSPTHLIKTRGQQVTLRCSPKSGHDTVSWYQQALGQGPQFIFQYYEEEERQRGNFPDRFSGHQFPNYSSELNVNALLLGDSALYLCASSLRGWDSPLHFGNGTRLTVT.

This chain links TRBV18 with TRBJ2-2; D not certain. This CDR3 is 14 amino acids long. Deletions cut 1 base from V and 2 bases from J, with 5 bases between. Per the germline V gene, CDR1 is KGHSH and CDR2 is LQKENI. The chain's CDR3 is CASSPLKNTGELFF. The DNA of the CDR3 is TGTGCCAGCTCACCACTGAAAAACACCGGGGAGCTGTTTTTT.

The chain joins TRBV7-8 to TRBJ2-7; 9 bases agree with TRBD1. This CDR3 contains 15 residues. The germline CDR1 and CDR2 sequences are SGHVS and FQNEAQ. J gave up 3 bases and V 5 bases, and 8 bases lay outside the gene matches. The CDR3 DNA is TGTGCCAGCAGCCCGGGACAGGGAATGTACTACGAGCAGTACTTC. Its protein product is CASSPGQGMYYEQYF.

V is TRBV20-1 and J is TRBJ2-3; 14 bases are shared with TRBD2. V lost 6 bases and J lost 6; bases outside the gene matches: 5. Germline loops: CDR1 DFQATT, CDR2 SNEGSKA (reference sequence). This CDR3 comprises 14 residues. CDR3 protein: CSAVTSGREDTQYF. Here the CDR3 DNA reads TGCAGTGCCGTGACTAGCGGGAGGGAGGATACGCAGTATTTT.

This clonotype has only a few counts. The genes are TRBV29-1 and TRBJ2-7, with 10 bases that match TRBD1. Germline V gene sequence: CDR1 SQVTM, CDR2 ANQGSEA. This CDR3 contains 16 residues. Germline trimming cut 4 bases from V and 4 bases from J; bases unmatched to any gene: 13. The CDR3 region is CSVVIRDRGPEYEQYF. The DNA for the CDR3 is TGCAGCGTTGTTATTCGGGACAGGGGCCCGGAATACGAGCAGTACTTC.

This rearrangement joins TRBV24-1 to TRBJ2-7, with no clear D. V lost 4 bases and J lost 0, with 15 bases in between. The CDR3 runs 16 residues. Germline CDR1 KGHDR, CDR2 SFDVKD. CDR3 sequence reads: CATSDPLGQTSYEQYF. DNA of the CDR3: TGTGCCACCAGTGACCCGCTTGGGCAGACCTCCTACGAGCAGTACTTC.

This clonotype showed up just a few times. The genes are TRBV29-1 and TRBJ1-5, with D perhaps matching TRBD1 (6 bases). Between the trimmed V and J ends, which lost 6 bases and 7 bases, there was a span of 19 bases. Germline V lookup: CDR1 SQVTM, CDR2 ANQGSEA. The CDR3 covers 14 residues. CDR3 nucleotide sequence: TGCAGCGTCAGACCCGGGGGGGCTGGACAGCCCCAGCATTTT. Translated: CSVRPGGAGQPQHF.

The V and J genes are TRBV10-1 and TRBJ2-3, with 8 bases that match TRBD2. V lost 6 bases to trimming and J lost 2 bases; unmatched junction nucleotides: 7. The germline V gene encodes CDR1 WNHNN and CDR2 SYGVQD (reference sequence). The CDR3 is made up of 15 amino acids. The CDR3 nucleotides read TGCGCCAGCAGAGACGGGACTAGTATCACAGATACGCAGTATTTT. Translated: CASRDGTSITDTQYF.

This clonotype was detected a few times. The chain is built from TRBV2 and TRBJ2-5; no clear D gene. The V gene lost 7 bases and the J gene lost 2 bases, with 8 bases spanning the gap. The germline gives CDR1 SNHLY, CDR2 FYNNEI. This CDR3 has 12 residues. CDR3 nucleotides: TGTGCCAGCACAGGATTTCAAGAGACCCAGTACTTC. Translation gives CASTGFQETQYF. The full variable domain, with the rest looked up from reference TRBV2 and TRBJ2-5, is EPEVTQTPSHQVTQMGQEVILRCVPISNHLYFYWYRQILGQKVEFLVSFYNNEISEKSEIFDDQFSVERPDGSNFTLKIRSTKLEDSAMYFCASTGFQETQYFGPGTRLLVL.

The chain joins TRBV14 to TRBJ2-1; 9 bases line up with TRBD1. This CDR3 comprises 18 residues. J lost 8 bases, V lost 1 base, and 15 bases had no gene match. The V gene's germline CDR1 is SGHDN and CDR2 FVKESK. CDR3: CASSQVLSDRGSWHEQFF. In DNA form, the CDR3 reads TGTGCCAGCAGCCAAGTACTAAGCGACAGGGGGTCATGGCATGAGCAGTTCTTC.

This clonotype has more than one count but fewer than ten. The CDR3: CASRLPGTAYEQYF. The CDR3 DNA follows: TGTGCCAGCAGACTACCCGGGACAGCCTACGAGCAGTACTTC. V is TRBV11-2 and J is TRBJ2-7; 7 positions match TRBD1. Trimming took 6 bases from V and 2 from J; bases not matched to a gene: 7. CDR1 and CDR2 from the germline V gene are SGHAT and FQNNGV. The length of the CDR3 is 14 residues.

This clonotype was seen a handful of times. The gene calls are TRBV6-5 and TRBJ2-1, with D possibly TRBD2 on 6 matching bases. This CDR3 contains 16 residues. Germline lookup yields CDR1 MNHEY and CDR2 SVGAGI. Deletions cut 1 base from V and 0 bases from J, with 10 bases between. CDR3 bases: TGTGCCAGCAGTTACTTGCTCGGGAGCTCCTACAATGAGCAGTTCTTC. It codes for CASSYLLGSSYNEQFF.

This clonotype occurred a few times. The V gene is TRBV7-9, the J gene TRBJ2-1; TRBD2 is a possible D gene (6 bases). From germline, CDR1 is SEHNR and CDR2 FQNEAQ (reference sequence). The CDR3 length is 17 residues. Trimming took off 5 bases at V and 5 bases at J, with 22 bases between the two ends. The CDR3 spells CASSPLGGRTSDNEQFF. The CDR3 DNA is TGTGCCAGCAGCCCACTCGGGGGACGGACTTCGGACAATGAGCAGTTCTTC.

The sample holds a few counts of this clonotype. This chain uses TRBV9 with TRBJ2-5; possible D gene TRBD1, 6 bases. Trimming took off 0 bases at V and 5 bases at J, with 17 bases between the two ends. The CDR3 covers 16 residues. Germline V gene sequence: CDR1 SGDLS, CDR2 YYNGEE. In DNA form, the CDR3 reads TGTGCCAGCAGCGTAGAGGGACAAACCCACGGGGAGACCCAGTACTTC. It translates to CASSVEGQTHGETQYF.

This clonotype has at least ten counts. Here the CDR3 reads CASRESGTKEHF. The CDR3 nucleotides are TGTGCCAGCAGAGAAAGCGGCACCAAGGAGCATTTT. The gene calls are TRBV2 and TRBJ1-5; no reliable D call. CDR1 and CDR2 (germline): SNHLY, FYNNEI. V shed 6 bases and J shed 14 bases, with 17 bases lying between them. This CDR3 spans 12 amino acids. The full variable domain, with the rest looked up from reference TRBV2 and TRBJ1-5, is EPEVTQTPSHQVTQMGQEVILRCVPISNHLYFYWYRQILGQKVEFLVSFYNNEISEKSEIFDDQFSVERPDGSNFTLKIRSTKLEDSAMYFCASRESGTKEHFGDGTRLSIL.

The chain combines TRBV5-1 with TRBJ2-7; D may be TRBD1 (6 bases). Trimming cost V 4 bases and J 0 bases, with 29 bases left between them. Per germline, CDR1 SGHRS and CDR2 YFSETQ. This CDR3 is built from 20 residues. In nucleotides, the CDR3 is TGCGCCAGCAGCGGCAGGGGTTTCTGGCAAGAGACGCCCAACTCCTACGAGCAGTACTTC. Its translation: CASSGRGFWQETPNSYEQYF.

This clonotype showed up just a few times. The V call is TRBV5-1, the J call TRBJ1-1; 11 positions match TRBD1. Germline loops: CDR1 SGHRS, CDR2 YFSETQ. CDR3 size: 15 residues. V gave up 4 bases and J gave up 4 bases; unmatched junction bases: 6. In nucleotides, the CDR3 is TGCGCCAGCAGCATCCCCGGGACAGGGGGCACTGAAGCTTTCTTT. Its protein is CASSIPGTGGTEAFF.

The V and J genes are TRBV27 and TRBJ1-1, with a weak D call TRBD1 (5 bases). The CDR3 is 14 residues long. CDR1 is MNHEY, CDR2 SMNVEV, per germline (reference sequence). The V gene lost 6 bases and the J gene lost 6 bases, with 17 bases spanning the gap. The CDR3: CASSSLGVGAEAFF. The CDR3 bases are TGTGCCAGCAGCTCGTTGGGGGTGGGCGCTGAAGCTTTCTTT.

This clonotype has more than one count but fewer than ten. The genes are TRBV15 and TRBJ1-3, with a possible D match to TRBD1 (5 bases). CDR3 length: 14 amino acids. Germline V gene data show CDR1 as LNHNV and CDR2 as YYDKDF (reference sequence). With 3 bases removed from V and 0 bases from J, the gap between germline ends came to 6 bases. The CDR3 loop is CATSRDTSGNTIYF. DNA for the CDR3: TGTGCCACCAGCAGGGACACCTCTGGAAACACCATATATTTT.